The next 20 T cell receptor beta chains were all read from a single sample in a study of blood T cell repertoires in COVID-19. The table came from immunoSEQ multiplex PCR; TCRdb's copy has only in-frame clones and leaves some out. The sample has 250,000 to 300,000 clones; 75% to 90% are singletons. Sequenced sample: peripheral blood. The receptors shown here come from a woman aged 40 to 55 who had recovered from COVID-19.

The chain links TRBV27 to TRBJ1-2, with D possibly TRBD1 on 5 matching bases. The V gene's germline CDR1 is MNHEY and CDR2 SMNVEV (reference sequence). The ends were cut back, 0 bases at V and 4 bases at J, with 9 bases in the middle. The CDR3 extends over 14 amino acids. CDR3 protein: CASSLSRGSYGYTF. The CDR3 DNA follows: TGTGCCAGCAGTTTATCACGGGGGAGCTATGGCTACACCTTC.

The chain couples TRBV30 to TRBJ2-6; a weak D match, TRBD1 (6 bases). V lost 5 bases to trimming and J lost 0 bases, with 17 bases between them. The germline CDR1 and CDR2 sequences are GTSNPN and SVGIG (reference sequence). The CDR3 covers 17 residues. The CDR3 DNA reads as TGTGCCTGGCATAGGGGGACGGCCAGCTCTGGGGCCAACGTCCTGACTTTC. Protein sequence: CAWHRGTASSGANVLTF.

The chain uses TRBV5-1 and TRBJ2-1; the match to TRBD1 covers 7 bases. V shed 0 bases, J shed 4 bases, and the junction held 4 bases outside the gene matches. The CDR3 has 15 residues. Germline V CDR1 and CDR2: SGHRS, YFSETQ. Here the CDR3 DNA reads TGCGCCAGCAGCTTGGAGGGGACAGATTACAATGAGCAGTTCTTC. Protein sequence: CASSLEGTDYNEQFF. The complete variable domain, with remaining parts taken from reference TRBV5-1 and TRBJ2-1, reads KAGVTQTPRYLIKTRGQQVTLSCSPISGHRSVSWYQQTPGQGLQFLFEYFSETQRNKGNFPGRFSGRQFSNSRSEMNVSTLELGDSALYLCASSLEGTDYNEQFFGPGTRLTVL.

In DNA, the CDR3 is TGTGCCAGCAGAAGTGGACAGCTCTATGGCTACACCTTC. It yields the protein CASRSGQLYGYTF. The J gene is TRBJ1-2, the V gene TRBV6-5, with D possibly being TRBD1 (6 bases). The V end lost 6 bases, the J end lost 4 bases, and 12 bases lay between the germline ends. In germline, CDR1 is MNHEY, CDR2 SVGAGI. This CDR3 spans 13 amino acids.

As DNA, the CDR3 is TGTGCCAGCAGCCGAACTAGGTCTTACAACACCGGGGAGCTGTTTTTT. Translated, it gives CASSRTRSYNTGELFF. The chain links TRBV11-2 to TRBJ2-2; weak D call: TRBD2 (5 bases). From germline, CDR1 is SGHAT and CDR2 FQNNGV. The V gene lost 5 bases and the J gene lost 2 bases, with 15 bases spanning the gap. The CDR3 covers 16 residues.

This clone was counted between two and nine times. This chain links TRBV5-1 with TRBJ2-1, with D tentatively TRBD2 (5 bases). V was cut by 0 bases and J by 3 bases, with 7 bases left in between. Germline loops: CDR1 SGHRS, CDR2 YFSETQ. This CDR3 has 14 amino acids. This CDR3 is CASSLGELYNEQFF. CDR3 DNA sequence: TGCGCCAGCAGCTTGGGGGAGCTCTACAATGAGCAGTTCTTC. Looking up the rest from reference TRBV5-1 and TRBJ2-1 gives the full variable domain: KAGVTQTPRYLIKTRGQQVTLSCSPISGHRSVSWYQQTPGQGLQFLFEYFSETQRNKGNFPGRFSGRQFSNSRSEMNVSTLELGDSALYLCASSLGELYNEQFFGPGTRLTVL.

V is TRBV6-5 and J is TRBJ2-7; tentative D call: TRBD1 (5 bases). Trimming pared 5 bases from V and 7 bases from J, leaving 18 bases between. The CDR3 has 14 amino acids. CDR1 is MNHEY and CDR2 is SVGAGI in the germline V gene. CDR3 loop: CASSPTGFLREQYF. CDR3 coding DNA: TGTGCCAGCAGTCCAACAGGCTTTCTTAGAGAGCAGTACTTC.

This clone has ten or more counts. The chain links TRBV7-2 to TRBJ2-1; 10 bases agree with TRBD2. The V gene's germline CDR1 is SGHTA and CDR2 FQGNSA. V shed 5 bases and J 6 bases; nucleotides not matched to a gene: 19. The CDR3 length is 19 residues. The CDR3 here is CASSRRLGAGGEYRNEQFF. DNA for the CDR3: TGTGCCAGCAGCCGCCGTCTTGGAGCGGGGGGGGAGTATCGCAATGAGCAGTTCTTC.

V is TRBV6-5 and J is TRBJ1-6, with 9 positions matching TRBD1. V lost 6 bases and J lost 10; bases outside the gene matches: 4. The CDR3 is 13 amino acids. From germline, CDR1 is MNHEY and CDR2 SVGAGI. This chain's CDR3 is CASSQTGGSPLHF. The CDR3 DNA reads TGTGCCAGCAGCCAGACAGGGGGATCACCCCTCCACTTT.

The sample holds a few counts of this clone. V usage is TRBV9 and J usage is TRBJ2-1, with 10 bases matching TRBD2. Germline V gene lookup returns CDR1 SGDLS and CDR2 YYNGEE. The CDR3 is made up of 17 amino acids. V was pared by 0 bases and J by 5 bases, with 8 bases of the junction left unmatched. Here the CDR3 DNA reads TGTGCCAGCAGCGTAGGGGCTAGCGGGGGACGGGACAATGAGCAGTTCTTC. It translates to CASSVGASGGRDNEQFF.

The chain joins TRBV21-1 to TRBJ2-7; TRBD1, the D gene given by the table, was not confirmed from the DNA. TRBV21-1 is deemed a pseudogene. This CDR3 contains 15 residues. The CDR3 loop reads CASSKGGQGTDEQYF. The CDR3 DNA sequence: TGTGCCAGCAGCAAAGGGGGACAGGGAACCGACGAGCAGTACTTC.

The chain couples TRBV19 to TRBJ2-1; 7 bases fit TRBD2. V lost 6 bases, J lost 0 bases, and 5 bases stayed unmatched. Germline values: CDR1 LNHDA, CDR2 SQIVND (reference sequence). The CDR3 is 15 amino acids. The CDR3 nucleotides are TGTGCCAGTAGATGGGTAGCGGGCTCCTACAATGAGCAGTTCTTC. Its protein product is CASRWVAGSYNEQFF.

J is TRBJ1-5 and V is TRBV7-9; the D gene is possibly TRBD1 (5 bases). Germline CDR1 reads SEHNR; CDR2 reads FQNEAQ (reference sequence). This CDR3 spans 14 amino acids. The CDR3 bases are TGTGATGTCTTGGACAACTATAGCAATCAGCCCCAGCATTTT. Translation: CDVLDNYSNQPQHF.

This clone was found a few times. This sequence joins TRBV11-2 and TRBJ1-2; TRBD1 might be the D (5 bases). CDR3 length: 12 amino acids. CDR1 and CDR2 (germline): SGHAT, FQNNGV. With 5 bases removed from V and 8 bases from J, the gap between germline ends came to 12 bases. In DNA form, the CDR3 reads TGTGCCAGCAGCCTGCAGGGAGGAGGCTACACCTTC. Residues: CASSLQGGGYTF. Variable domain in full (rest from reference TRBV11-2 and TRBJ1-2): EAGVAQSPRYKIIEKRQSVAFWCNPISGHATLYWYQQILGQGPKLLIQFQNNGVVDDSQLPKDRFSAERLKGVDSTLKIQPAKLEDSAVYLCASSLQGGGYTFGSGTRLTVV.

The chain employs TRBV3-1 (or the pseudogene TRBV3-2) and TRBJ2-1; TRBD2 is a possible D gene (5 bases). The CDR3 sequence is 14 residues long. Germline CDR1 is LGHDT and CDR2 is YNNKEL (reference sequence). V lost 8 bases and J 2 bases, leaving 13 bases between the germline ends. In DNA form, the CDR3 reads TGTGCCAGCTCCCAGAGGACTCCCTACAATGAGCAGTTCTTC. Protein sequence: CASSQRTPYNEQFF.

V and J are TRBV27 and TRBJ1-4, with D possibly being TRBD1 (5 bases). The CDR3 covers 15 residues. Trimming stripped 5 bases from V and 5 bases from J, with 15 bases between. In germline, CDR1 is MNHEY, CDR2 SMNVEV (reference sequence). The CDR3 DNA reads TGTGCCAGCAGTGGCTTCAGGGCGGAAAATGAAAAACTGTTTTTT. It specifies CASSGFRAENEKLFF.

The V gene is TRBV6-5, the J gene TRBJ1-1; no clear D gene. The ends were cut back, 0 bases at V and 11 bases at J, with 13 bases in the middle. Germline values: CDR1 MNHEY, CDR2 SVGAGI. The CDR3 is made up of 13 amino acids. The CDR3 DNA reads TGTGCCAGCAGTTACTCAGTAAGATCACGGGCTTTCTTT. Protein sequence: CASSYSVRSRAFF.

The V gene is TRBV18, the J gene TRBJ1-6, with 7 positions matching TRBD1. The germline V gene encodes CDR1 KGHSH and CDR2 LQKENI. The trim removed 7 bases at V and 7 bases at J, leaving 4 bases unmatched. This CDR3 region has 13 residues. CDR3: CASYRDRNSPLHF. The CDR3 DNA reads TGTGCCAGCTACCGGGACAGAAATTCACCCCTCCACTTT.

This clone was detected only a few times. The chain joins TRBV5-1 to TRBJ2-7, with D maybe TRBD2 (7 bases). Per the germline V gene, CDR1 is SGHRS and CDR2 is YFSETQ. V was cut by 0 bases and J by 0 bases, with 10 bases left in between. The CDR3 spans 15 residues. The CDR3 spells CASSLVAGASYEQYF. Written as DNA, the CDR3 is TGCGCCAGCAGCTTGGTTGCGGGGGCCTCCTACGAGCAGTACTTC. Complete variable domain (other parts from reference TRBV5-1 and TRBJ2-7): KAGVTQTPRYLIKTRGQQVTLSCSPISGHRSVSWYQQTPGQGLQFLFEYFSETQRNKGNFPGRFSGRQFSNSRSEMNVSTLELGDSALYLCASSLVAGASYEQYFGPGTRLTVT.

DNA of the CDR3: TGTGCCAGCAGCTTCCAGGGGGCGGATGGCTACACCTTC. This sequence encodes CASSFQGADGYTF. The chain recombines TRBV7-2 with TRBJ1-2, with 8 bases lining up with TRBD1. Germline V gene data show CDR1 as SGHTA and CDR2 as FQGNSA. This CDR3 contains 13 residues. V lost 3 bases, J lost 6 bases, and 3 bases stayed unmatched.